This T cell receptor (beta chain) was found in a study of cytomegalovirus exposure and HLA in healthy donors. PCR employed 60 Vbeta and 13 Jbeta primers. Data came from immunoSEQ multiplex PCR; TCRdb stores just in-frame clones and leaves some out. The table shows more than 90,000 clones, with around 64% occurring only once. This clone was observed a few times. Its antigen is undetermined. CDR1 SGHRS and CDR2 YFSETQ come from the germline V gene. This CDR3 comprises 15 residues. V was clipped by 2 bases and J by 3 bases, with 13 bases between them. Study results and caveats: Within an earlier analysis, most TCR beta V segments proved productive either about 90% or about 30% of the time.

The receptor's source is a man aged 25-45 years in good health and CMV-seropositive. This chain links TRBV5-1 with TRBJ2-3, with a tentative D call TRBD2 (6 bases). Sequencing used PBMCs. In nucleotides, the CDR3 is TGCGCCAGCAGCTTTCAGGGTGGGAGGACAGATACGCAGTATTTT. As protein: CASSFQGGRTDTQYF.